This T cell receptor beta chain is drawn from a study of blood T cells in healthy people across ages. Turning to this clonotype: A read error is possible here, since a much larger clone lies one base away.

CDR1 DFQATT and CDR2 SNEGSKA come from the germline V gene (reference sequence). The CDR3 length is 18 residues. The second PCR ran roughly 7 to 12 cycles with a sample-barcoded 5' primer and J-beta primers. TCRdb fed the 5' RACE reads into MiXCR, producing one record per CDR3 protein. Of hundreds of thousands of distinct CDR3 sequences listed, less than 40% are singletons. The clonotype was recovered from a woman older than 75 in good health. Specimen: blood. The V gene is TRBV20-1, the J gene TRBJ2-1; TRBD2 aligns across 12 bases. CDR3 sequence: CSARWASGGAGTYNGQFF. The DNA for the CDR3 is TGCAGTGCTAGATGGGCTAGCGGGGGGGCGGGGACCTACAATGGGCAGTTCTTC.